The 2 T cell receptor beta chains given below trace back to one sample, sequenced in a study of T-cell reconstitution after alpha-beta-depleted transplantation in children. It was with unique molecular identifiers that the TCRbeta library was prepared. TCRdb reprocessed the PCR reads via MiXCR and lists one record per CDR3 protein. The table lists about 830,000 distinct CDR3 sequences, approximately 15% of them singletons, with 5% in the top ten. Sequencing used PBMCs, mostly from graft donor cells, obtained 360 days after TCRalphabeta/CD19-depleted stem cell transplant. These receptors originate from a male patient under 18 who had a stem cell transplant for acute lymphoblastic leukemia, so the T cells may come from the graft donor.

This clonotype was seen a few times. This chain connects TRBV20-1 to TRBJ2-5; the D is unclear. This CDR3 is 15 amino acids long. Per the germline V gene, CDR1 is DFQATT and CDR2 is SNEGSKA (reference sequence). Trimming removed 4 bases from V and 0 bases from J, with 15 bases in between. The CDR3 region is CSANPTQPYQETQYF. The CDR3 coding sequence is TGCAGTGCTAACCCGACTCAACCGTACCAAGAGACCCAGTACTTC.

This chain connects TRBV11-2 to TRBJ1-2, with 8 bases fitting TRBD1. The CDR3 runs to 13 residues. V lost 2 bases and J lost 8; bases outside the gene matches: 4. Germline-derived CDR1 and CDR2 are SGHAT and FQNNGV. The CDR3 nucleotides are TGTGCCAGCAGCTTACAGGGGGCCGGCGGCTACACCTTC. Translated: CASSLQGAGGYTF.